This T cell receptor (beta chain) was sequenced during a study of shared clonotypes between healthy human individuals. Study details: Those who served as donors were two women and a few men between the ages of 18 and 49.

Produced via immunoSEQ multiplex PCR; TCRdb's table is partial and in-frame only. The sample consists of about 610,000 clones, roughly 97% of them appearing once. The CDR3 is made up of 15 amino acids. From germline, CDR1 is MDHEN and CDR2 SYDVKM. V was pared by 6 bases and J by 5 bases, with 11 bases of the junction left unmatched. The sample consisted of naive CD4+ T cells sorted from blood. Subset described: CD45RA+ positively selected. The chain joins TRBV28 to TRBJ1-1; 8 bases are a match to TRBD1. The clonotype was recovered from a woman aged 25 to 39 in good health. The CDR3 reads CASSIGSGGETEAFF. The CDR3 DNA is TGTGCCAGCAGCATAGGGTCAGGGGGCGAGACTGAAGCTTTCTTT.